What follows describes a single T cell receptor beta chain. This clonotype was observed many times. Which antigen it targets is not known. Per-base quality was not reported, and no clone a single base away is much larger than it. Amplification of TCR beta CDR3 regions was carried out from RNA transcripts. For the first round of RT-PCR on the TCR CDR3, the HTBI primer set was used together with the Qiagen OneStep RT-PCR kit. A second multiplex PCR round built the libraries, followed by size selection and purification. Paired-end sequencing of the libraries was performed with 100 bp reads on an Illumina HiSeq2000. The original pipeline was this. SOAPnuke was used to process the raw data, throwing out any read that contained adapters or uncalled bases, had a mean Phred below 15, or lacked an exact constant-primer or identifier match. High-quality paired reads were merged using COPE v1.2.5, and each unique nucleotide sequence was defined as a clonotype. Clonotypes were aligned to IMGT TRBV, TRBD and TRBJ reference segments using MiTCR v1.1. The analysis was restricted to V-J combinations with a frequency above 0.0001, which together covered roughly 99% of the repertoires. A TCS score was defined as the ratio between F50 (clonal expansion) and ExV (chaos), using BLOSUM62-based TCRdist between CDR3 peptides within each V-J. Welch's t-statistics and random forest reduced just over 500 V-J features to about 12, which were used in a naive Bayes classifier (R e1071). TCRdb cleaned the public reads at Q25 with fastp, built clones with MiXCR and kept in-frame beta chains. A single entry per CDR3 protein holds the most common genes and DNA from its merged rows. TCRdb assigned the V and J calls; the authors' analysis was not used. The sample table holds some 440,000 distinct CDR3 sequences, of which more than 15% were seen once. Roughly 8% of the sample lies in the top ten.

This record belongs to a study of T cells in Graves' hyperthyroidism and ophthalmopathy (dated by TCRdb to between 2018 and 2021). Regarding the complete study: Peripheral blood samples were taken at the time of initial diagnosis, prior to any treatment. TCR V-J signatures able to tell the groups apart were searched for in a discovery cohort of approximately 95 patients, of whom over 40 had Graves' ophthalmopathy and 55 to 60 had stable Graves' hyperthyroidism. Whether ophthalmopathy could be predicted prospectively was tested in an independent validation cohort made up of approximately 19 hyperthyroidism patients plus 17 patients who later progressed to ophthalmopathy. The approximately 98 discovery patients were randomly divided into training and test sets at a 7:3 ratio. In addition, the study compared T-cell repertoires in thyroid tissue and in blood from about 6 Graves' hyperthyroidism patients. Following sampling, methimazole starting at 30 mg daily was given to hyperthyroidism patients, and high-dose intravenous methylprednisolone was given to ophthalmopathy patients. According to the paper, TCR Vbeta CDR3 sequencing was carried out on about 140 peripheral blood samples, which came from 40 to 45 ophthalmopathy, 70 to 80 hyperthyroidism and around 17 progressor patients. Paper-wide results and their limitations: In validation, progression to ophthalmopathy was predicted by the model with almost 71% sensitivity and just over 72% specificity, a median of about 6.4 months before onset. Most expanded thyroid clonotypes (frequency above 0.001) were also found in blood, which suggests that blood repertoires may mirror thyroid immune responses. No statistical method was used to set the sample size in advance, and investigators knew the group allocation. A model built on a 13 V-J signature distinguished ophthalmopathy from stable hyperthyroidism, reaching 85% to 90% sensitivity and about 81% specificity in cross-validation and 80%/75% in testing.

A patient counted as having stable Graves' hyperthyroidism if no progression to ophthalmopathy occurred over 18 months of follow-up. Hyperthyroidism patients were aged 18 to 65 years and newly diagnosed, with disease duration of less than 2 months. Patients with uncontrolled infections, other autoimmune diseases, pregnancy or lactation were excluded. Diagnoses were established on the basis of clinical symptoms, serum thyroxine and TRAb, thyroid ultrasound, and orbital computed tomography. PBMCs were separated from roughly 10 ml of fresh peripheral blood using Ficoll-Paque density gradient centrifugation. Total RNA was extracted using Trizol reagent, and RNA quality was assessed on an Agilent 2100 Bioanalyzer. For CDR1 and CDR2, the germline V gene (reference sequence) lists DFQATT and SNEGSKA. From its cysteine to its phenylalanine, the CDR3 spans 13 amino acids. Only CDR3 DNA remains: 39 bases, in frame from the first base. The germline ends are 12 bases apart after V is trimmed by 3 bases and J by 4 bases.

The specimen was blood. This clonotype originated in a woman aged 18-35 years with Graves' hyperthyroidism. The V gene is TRBV20-1 and the J gene is TRBJ1-2, with TRBD1 tentatively as D gene (6 bases match). The CDR3 protein: CSARGGGLYGYTF. The DNA reads TGCAGTGCTAGGGGGGGCGGGCTCTATGGCTACACCTTC.